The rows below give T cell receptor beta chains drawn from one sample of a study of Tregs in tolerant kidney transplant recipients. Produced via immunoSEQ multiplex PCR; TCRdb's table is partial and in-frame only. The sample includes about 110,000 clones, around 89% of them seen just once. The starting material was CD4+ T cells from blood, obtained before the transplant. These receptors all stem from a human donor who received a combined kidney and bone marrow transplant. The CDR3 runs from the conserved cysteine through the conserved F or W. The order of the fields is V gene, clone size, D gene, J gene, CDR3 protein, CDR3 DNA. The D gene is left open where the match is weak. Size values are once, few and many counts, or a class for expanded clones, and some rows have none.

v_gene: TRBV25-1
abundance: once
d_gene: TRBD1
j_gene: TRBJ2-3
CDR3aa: CASWGRDRGGKDTQYF
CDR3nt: TGTGCCAGTTGGGGTCGGGACAGGGGGGGGAAGGATACGCAGTATTTT

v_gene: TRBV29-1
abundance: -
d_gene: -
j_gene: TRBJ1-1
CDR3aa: CSGQVTNTEAFF
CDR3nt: TGCAGCGGACAGGTGACGAACACTGAAGCTTTCTTT

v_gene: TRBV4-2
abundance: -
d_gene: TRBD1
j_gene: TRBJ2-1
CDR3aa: CASSQAGGYNEQFF
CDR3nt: TGTGCCAGCAGCCAAGCAGGGGGCTACAATGAGCAGTTCTTC

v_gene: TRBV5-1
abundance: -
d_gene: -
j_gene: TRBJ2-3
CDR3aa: CASSLAAIIDTQYF
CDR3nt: TGCGCCAGCAGCTTGGCCGCGATAATAGATACGCAGTATTTT

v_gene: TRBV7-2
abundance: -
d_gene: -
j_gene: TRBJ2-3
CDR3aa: CASSPRRSTDTQYF
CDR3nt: TGTGCCAGCAGCCCCCGGCGGAGCACAGATACGCAGTATTTT

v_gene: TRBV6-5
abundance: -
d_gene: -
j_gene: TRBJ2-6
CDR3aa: CASSQAGGANVLTF
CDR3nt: TGTGCCAGCAGCCAAGCAGGTGGGGCCAACGTCCTGACTTTC

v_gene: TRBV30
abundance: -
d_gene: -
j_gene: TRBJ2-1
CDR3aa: CAWRSVFNEQFF
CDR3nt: TGTGCCTGGAGGTCAGTGTTCAATGAGCAGTTCTTC

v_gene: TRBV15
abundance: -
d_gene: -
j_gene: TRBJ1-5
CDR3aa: CATSRDSRGNQPQHF
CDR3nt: TGTGCCACCAGCAGAGATTCCAGGGGCAATCAGCCCCAGCATTTT

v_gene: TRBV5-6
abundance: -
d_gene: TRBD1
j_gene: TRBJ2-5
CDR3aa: CASSLRLSVRGQETQYF
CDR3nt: TGTGCCAGCAGCTTGAGGCTCAGTGTCAGGGGGCAAGAGACCCAGTACTTC

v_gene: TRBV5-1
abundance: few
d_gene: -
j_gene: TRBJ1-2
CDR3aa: CASSLERGSYGYTF
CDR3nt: TGCGCCAGCAGCTTGGAACGAGGGTCCTATGGCTACACCTTC

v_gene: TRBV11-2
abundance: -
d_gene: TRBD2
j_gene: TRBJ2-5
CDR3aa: CASTRGEGRGKTQYF
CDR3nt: TGTGCCAGCACCCGCGGGGAGGGGCGGGGAAAGACCCAGTACTTC

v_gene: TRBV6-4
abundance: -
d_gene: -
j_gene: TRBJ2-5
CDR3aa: CASSEGRQETQYF
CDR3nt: TGTGCCAGCAGTGAGGGCAGACAAGAGACCCAGTACTTC

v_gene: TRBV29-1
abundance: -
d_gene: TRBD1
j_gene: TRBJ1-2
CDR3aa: CSVEGHRGDGYTF
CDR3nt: TGCAGCGTTGAAGGCCACAGGGGCGATGGCTACACCTTC

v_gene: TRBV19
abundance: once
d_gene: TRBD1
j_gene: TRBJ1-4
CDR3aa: CASSDDRGRTNEKLFF
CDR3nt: TGTGCCAGTAGTGACGACAGGGGACGGACTAATGAAAAACTGTTTTTT

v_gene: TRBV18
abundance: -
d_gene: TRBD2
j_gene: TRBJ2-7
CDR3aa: CASSPGTSVSYEQYF
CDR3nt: TGTGCCAGCTCACCTGGGACTAGCGTTTCCTACGAGCAGTACTTC

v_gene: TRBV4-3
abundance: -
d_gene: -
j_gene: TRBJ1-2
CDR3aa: CASSQVSWTDNYGYTF
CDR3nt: TGCGCCAGCAGCCAAGTATCATGGACAGATAACTATGGCTACACCTTC

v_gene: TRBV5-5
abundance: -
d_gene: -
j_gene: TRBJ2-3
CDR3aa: CASSPGDGSTDTQYF
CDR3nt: TGTGCCAGCAGCCCGGGGGACGGTAGCACAGATACGCAGTATTTT

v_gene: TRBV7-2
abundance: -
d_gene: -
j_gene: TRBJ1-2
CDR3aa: CASSFPGAGYTF
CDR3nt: TGTGCCAGCAGCTTCCCTGGAGCCGGCTACACCTTC

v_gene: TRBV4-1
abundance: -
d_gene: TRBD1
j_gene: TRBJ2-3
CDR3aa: CASSQDSAGGYTQYF
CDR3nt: TGCGCCAGCAGCCAAGATTCGGCAGGGGGATATACGCAGTATTTT

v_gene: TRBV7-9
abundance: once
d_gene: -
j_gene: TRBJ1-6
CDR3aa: CASSLLGRPLHF
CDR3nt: TGTGCCAGCAGCTTGCTGGGGAGACCCCTCCACTTT

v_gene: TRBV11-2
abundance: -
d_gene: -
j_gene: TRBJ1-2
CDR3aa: CASSLEAGVEYGQIRAF
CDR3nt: TGTGCCAGCAGCTTAGAGGCCGGGGTGGAATACGGGCAAATCCGCGCCTTC

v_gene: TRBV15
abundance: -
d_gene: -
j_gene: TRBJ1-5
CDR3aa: CATSRDRGSGNQPQHF
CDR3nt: TGTGCCACCAGCAGAGATCGAGGTAGTGGCAATCAGCCCCAGCATTTT

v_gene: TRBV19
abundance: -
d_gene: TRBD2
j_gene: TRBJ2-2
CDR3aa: CASRGTGTSGGGELFF
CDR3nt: TGTGCCAGTAGGGGGACCGGGACTAGCGGCGGCGGGGAGCTGTTTTTT

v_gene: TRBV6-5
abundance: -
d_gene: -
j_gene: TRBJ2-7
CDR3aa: CASSYSKMSGRGEQYF
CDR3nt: TGTGCCAGCAGTTACTCGAAAATGTCAGGGCGGGGCGAGCAGTACTTC

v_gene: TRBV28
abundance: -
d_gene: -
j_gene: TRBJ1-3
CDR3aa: CASSTPAGASGNTIYF
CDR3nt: TGTGCCAGCAGTACCCCCGCAGGGGCCAGTGGAAACACCATATATTTT

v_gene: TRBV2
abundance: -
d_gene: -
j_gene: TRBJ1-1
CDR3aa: CASSDRRDTEAFF
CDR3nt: TGTGCCAGCAGTGACAGGAGGGACACTGAAGCTTTCTTT

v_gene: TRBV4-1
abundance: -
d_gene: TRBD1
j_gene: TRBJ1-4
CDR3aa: CASSQDRGTGVEKLFF
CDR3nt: TGCGCCAGCAGCCAAGATAGGGGGACAGGGGTAGAAAAACTGTTTTTT

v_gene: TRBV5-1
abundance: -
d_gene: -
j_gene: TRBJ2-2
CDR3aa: CASSGQAGTGELFF
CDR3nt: TGCGCCAGCAGCGGGCAAGCGGGCACCGGGGAGCTGTTTTTT

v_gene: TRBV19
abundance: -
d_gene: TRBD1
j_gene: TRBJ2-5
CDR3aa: CASTTGGKETQYF
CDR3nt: TGTGCCAGTACTACAGGGGGCAAAGAGACCCAGTACTTC

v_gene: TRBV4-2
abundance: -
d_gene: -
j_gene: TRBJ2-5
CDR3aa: CAPQGPQYF
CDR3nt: TGTGCCCCCCAGGGGCCCCAGTACTTC

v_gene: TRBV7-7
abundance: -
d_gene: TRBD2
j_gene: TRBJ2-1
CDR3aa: CASSSRTSGYNEQFF
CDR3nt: TGTGCCAGCAGCTCTCGGACTAGCGGCTACAATGAGCAGTTCTTC

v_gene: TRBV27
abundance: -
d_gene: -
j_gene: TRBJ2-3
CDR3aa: CASSVQQGEGTDTQYF
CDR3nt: TGTGCCAGCAGTGTCCAACAGGGAGAGGGCACAGATACGCAGTATTTT

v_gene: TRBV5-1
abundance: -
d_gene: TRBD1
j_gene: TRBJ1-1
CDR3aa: CASSLEGTAEAFF
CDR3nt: TGCGCCAGCAGCTTGGAGGGGACAGCTGAAGCTTTCTTT

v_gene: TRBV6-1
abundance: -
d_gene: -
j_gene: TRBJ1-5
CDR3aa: CASSEGTAFSNQPQHF
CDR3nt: TGTGCCAGCAGTGAAGGGACAGCATTTAGCAATCAGCCCCAGCATTTT

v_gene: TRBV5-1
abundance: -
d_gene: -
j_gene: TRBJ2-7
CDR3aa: CASSLVPGEQYF
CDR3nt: TGCGCCAGCAGCTTGGTGCCGGGGGAGCAGTACTTC

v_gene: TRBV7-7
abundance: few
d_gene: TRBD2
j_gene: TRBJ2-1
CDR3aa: CASSFGLAGDQFF
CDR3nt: TGTGCCAGCAGCTTCGGACTAGCGGGGGATCAGTTCTTC

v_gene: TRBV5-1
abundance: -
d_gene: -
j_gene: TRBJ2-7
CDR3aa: CASSLVPPAGEQYF
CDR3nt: TGCGCCAGCAGCTTGGTCCCCCCCGCGGGCGAGCAGTACTTC

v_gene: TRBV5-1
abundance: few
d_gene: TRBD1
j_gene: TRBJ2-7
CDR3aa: CASSLGDRGHEQYF
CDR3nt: TGCGCCAGCAGCTTGGGGGACAGGGGCCACGAGCAGTACTTC

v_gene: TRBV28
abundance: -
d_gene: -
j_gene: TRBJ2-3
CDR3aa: CASLGGEDPDTQYF
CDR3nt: TGTGCCAGCTTAGGGGGGGAGGACCCAGATACGCAGTATTTT

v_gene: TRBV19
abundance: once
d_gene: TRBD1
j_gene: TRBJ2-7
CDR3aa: CASRLPGQGYEQYF
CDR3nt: TGTGCCAGTAGACTTCCGGGACAGGGCTACGAGCAGTACTTC

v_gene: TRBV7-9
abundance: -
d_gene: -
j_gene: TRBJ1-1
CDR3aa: CASSTWDITEAFF
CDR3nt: TGTGCCAGCAGCACGTGGGACATTACTGAAGCTTTCTTT

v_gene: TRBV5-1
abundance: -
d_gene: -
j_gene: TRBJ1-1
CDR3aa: CASSLGISGVHDTEAFF
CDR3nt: TGCGCCAGCAGCTTGGGGATCTCAGGGGTCCATGACACTGAAGCTTTCTTT

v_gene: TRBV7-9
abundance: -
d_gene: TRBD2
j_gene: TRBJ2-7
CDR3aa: CASSLAQGSGGSYEQYF
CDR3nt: TGTGCCAGCAGCTTAGCGCAGGGTAGCGGGGGTTCCTACGAGCAGTACTTC

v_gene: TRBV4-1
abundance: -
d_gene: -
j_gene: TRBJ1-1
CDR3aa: CASSHNRRYEAFF
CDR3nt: TGCGCCAGCAGCCATAACAGGCGATATGAAGCTTTCTTT

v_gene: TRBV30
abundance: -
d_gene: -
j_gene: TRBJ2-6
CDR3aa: CAWRVASGANVLTF
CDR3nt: TGTGCCTGGAGAGTAGCCTCTGGGGCCAACGTCCTGACTTTC

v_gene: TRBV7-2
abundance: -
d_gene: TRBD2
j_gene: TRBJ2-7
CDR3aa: CASSLFRGGAYEQYF
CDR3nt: TGTGCCAGCAGCTTATTTCGGGGGGGTGCCTACGAGCAGTACTTC

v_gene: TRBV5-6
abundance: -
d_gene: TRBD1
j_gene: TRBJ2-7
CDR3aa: CASSGGQGSSYEQYF
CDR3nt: TGTGCCAGCAGCGGGGGACAGGGGAGCTCCTACGAGCAGTACTTC

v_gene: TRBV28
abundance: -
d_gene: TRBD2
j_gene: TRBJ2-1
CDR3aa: CASSLSQLAGNEQFF
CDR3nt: TGTGCCAGCAGTTTGTCCCAACTAGCGGGAAATGAGCAGTTCTTC

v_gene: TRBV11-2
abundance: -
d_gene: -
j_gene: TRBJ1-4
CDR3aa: CASSLGPGPEKLFF
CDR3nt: TGTGCCAGCAGCTTAGGCCCAGGCCCTGAAAAACTGTTTTTT

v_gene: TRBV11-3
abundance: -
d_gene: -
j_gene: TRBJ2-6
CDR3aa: CASSLTGGAGANVLTF
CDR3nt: TGTGCCAGCAGCTTAACGGGGGGCGCTGGGGCCAACGTCCTGACTTTC

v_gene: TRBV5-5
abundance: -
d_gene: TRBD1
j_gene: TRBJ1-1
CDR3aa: CASSSPTWTGGGTEAFF
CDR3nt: TGTGCCAGCAGCTCTCCCACCTGGACAGGGGGCGGCACTGAAGCTTTCTTT

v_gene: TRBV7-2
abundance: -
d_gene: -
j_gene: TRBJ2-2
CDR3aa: CAEAPSVVTGELFF
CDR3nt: TGTGCCGAAGCCCCCAGCGTGGTCACCGGGGAGCTGTTTTTT

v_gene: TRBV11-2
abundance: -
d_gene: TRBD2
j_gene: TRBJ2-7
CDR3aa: CASSPRGLAGGPLYEQYF
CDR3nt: TGTGCCAGCAGCCCTAGAGGGCTAGCGGGAGGGCCGTTGTACGAGCAGTACTTC

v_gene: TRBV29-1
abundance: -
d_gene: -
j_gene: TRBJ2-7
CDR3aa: CSVQPGLVFSEQYF
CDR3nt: TGCAGCGTGCAACCGGGACTCGTATTTAGCGAGCAGTACTTC

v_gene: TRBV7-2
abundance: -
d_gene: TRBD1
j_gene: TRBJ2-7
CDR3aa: CASSLVWDSLYSFEQYF
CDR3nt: TGTGCCAGCAGCTTAGTTTGGGACAGTCTTTACTCTTTCGAGCAGTACTTC

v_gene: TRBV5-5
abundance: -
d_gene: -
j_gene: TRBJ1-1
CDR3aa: CASSLAEPTSRDTEAFF
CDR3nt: TGTGCCAGCAGCTTGGCTGAACCCACGAGTCGCGACACTGAAGCTTTCTTT

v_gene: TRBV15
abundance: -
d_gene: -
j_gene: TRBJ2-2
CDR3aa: CATSRALSRYTGELFF
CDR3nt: TGTGCCACCAGCAGAGCCCTGAGCCGCTACACCGGGGAGCTGTTTTTT

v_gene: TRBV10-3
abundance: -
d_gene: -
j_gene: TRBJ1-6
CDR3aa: CAISELGQDNSPLHF
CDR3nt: TGTGCCATCAGTGAGTTGGGGCAGGATAATTCACCCCTCCACTTT

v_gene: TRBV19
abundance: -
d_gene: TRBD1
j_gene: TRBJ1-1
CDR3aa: CASSGRTGGTEAFF
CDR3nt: TGTGCCAGTAGTGGGCGGACAGGGGGCACTGAAGCTTTCTTT